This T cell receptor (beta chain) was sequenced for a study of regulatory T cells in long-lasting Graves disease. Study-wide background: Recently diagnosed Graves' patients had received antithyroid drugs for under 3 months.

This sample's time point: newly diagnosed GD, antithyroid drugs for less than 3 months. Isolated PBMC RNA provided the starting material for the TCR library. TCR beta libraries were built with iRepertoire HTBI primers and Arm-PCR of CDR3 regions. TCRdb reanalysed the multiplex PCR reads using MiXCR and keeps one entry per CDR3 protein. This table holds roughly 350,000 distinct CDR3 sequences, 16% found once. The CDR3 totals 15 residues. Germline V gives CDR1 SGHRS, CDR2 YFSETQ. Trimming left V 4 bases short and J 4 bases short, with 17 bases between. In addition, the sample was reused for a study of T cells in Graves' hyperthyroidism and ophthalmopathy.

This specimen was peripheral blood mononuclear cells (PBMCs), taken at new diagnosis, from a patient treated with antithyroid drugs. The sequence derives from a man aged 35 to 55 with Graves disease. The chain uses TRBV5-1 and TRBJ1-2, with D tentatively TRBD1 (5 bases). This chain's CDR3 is CASSGTGDLGYGYTF. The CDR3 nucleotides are TGCGCCAGCAGCGGAACCGGGGACCTCGGCTATGGCTACACCTTC.